This T cell receptor (beta chain) was recorded in a study of T cell responses to AZD1222 COVID-19 vaccine. Measured with immunoSEQ multiplex PCR; TCRdb has only the in-frame clones, and not every one. Of about 150,000 clones in the sample, around 90% are singletons; the top ten hold about 2.8%. Germline V lookup: CDR1 LNHDA, CDR2 SQIVND (reference sequence). V shed 5 bases and J shed 0 bases, with 8 bases lying between them. CDR3 length equals 14 residues. The sequence came from an adult in good health. The genes are TRBV19 and TRBJ1-5; D gene unclear. Sequencing was performed on peripheral blood, taken on day 0 of AZD1222 vaccination. The CDR3 here is CASSGQISNQPQHF. Here the CDR3 DNA reads TGTGCCAGTAGTGGCCAGATTAGCAATCAGCCCCAGCATTTT.